Each of the 13 T cell receptor beta chains below was sequenced from the same sample in a study of T cells in Graves' hyperthyroidism and ophthalmopathy. From RNA transcripts, TCR beta CDR3 regions were amplified. Primed by the HTBI set, a first-round RT-PCR was run on the TCR CDR3. In TCRdb, the multiplex PCR reads were re-called with MiXCR into one record per CDR3 protein. The sample shows approximately 430,000 distinct CDR3 sequences, under 15% of them seen only once. Sequenced material: blood. All receptors derive from a young man with Graves' ophthalmopathy.

This clonotype was seen ten or more times. This chain joins TRBV6-2 or TRBV6-3 and TRBJ2-5; D gene ambiguous. CDR3 length: 16 residues. Trimming removed 4 bases at V and 4 bases at J, with 19 bases between. CDR1 is MNHEY, CDR2 SVGEGT, per germline. CDR3 residues: CASSFGPMVGGETQYF. The DNA of the CDR3 is TGTGCCAGCAGTTTTGGGCCCATGGTCGGTGGAGAGACCCAGTACTTC.

This clonotype was seen at least ten times. The chain is built from TRBV7-9 and TRBJ1-1; no clear D. V lost 2 bases, J lost 5 bases, and 9 bases lay in between. CDR3 length equals 13 residues. Germline loops: CDR1 SEHNR, CDR2 FQNEAQ (reference sequence). CDR3 amino acids: CASSLYPRTEAFF. As DNA, the CDR3 is TGTGCCAGCAGCTTATACCCTCGGACTGAAGCTTTCTTT.

This clonotype has ten or more counts. V is TRBV4-1 and J is TRBJ2-7, with 13 positions matching TRBD2. CDR3 length: 16 residues. V lost 4 bases, J lost 1 base, and 4 bases stayed unmatched. Germline-derived CDR1 and CDR2 are MGHRA and YSYEKL. The CDR3, as DNA: TGCGCCAGCAGCCTCGGGGGACTAGCGGGGTCCTACGAGCAGTACTTC. Protein product: CASSLGGLAGSYEQYF.

The chain recombines TRBV19 with TRBJ1-5; D is unresolved. The V end lost 5 bases, the J end lost 6 bases, and 11 bases lay between the germline ends. The CDR3 runs to 13 residues. Germline CDR1 and CDR2: LNHDA and SQIVND (reference sequence). The DNA of the CDR3 is TGTGCCAGTAGTTTCGGGTTCGCTCAGCCCCAGCATTTT. It specifies CASSFGFAQPQHF.

The V gene is TRBV7-9, the J gene TRBJ2-5, with 7 bases that match TRBD2. Germline assignment: CDR1 SEHNR and CDR2 FQNEAQ (reference sequence). The CDR3 is made up of 14 amino acids. The trim removed 6 bases at V and 4 bases at J, leaving 8 bases unmatched. The CDR3 region is CASRRGGVGETQYF. DNA of the CDR3: TGTGCCAGCAGGAGGGGAGGGGTTGGAGAGACCCAGTACTTC.

This clonotype turned up a few times. The junction shows a germline mismatch at one end, possibly a read error. V and J are TRBV20-1 and TRBJ1-2; D uncertain. Germline lookup yields CDR1 DFQATT and CDR2 SNEGSKA (reference sequence). The CDR3 runs 11 residues. The CDR3 reads CSAPTSYGYSF. The CDR3 DNA reads as TGCAGTGCCCCGACAAGCTATGGCTACTCCTTC.

This chain connects TRBV27 to TRBJ2-7, with 10 positions matching TRBD1. V lost 7 bases, J lost 3 bases, and 6 bases stayed unmatched. The germline V gene encodes CDR1 MNHEY and CDR2 SMNVEV (reference sequence). The CDR3 is 14 residues long. The CDR3 DNA follows: TGTGCCAGCAAGGGACAGGGGAGGAACTACGAGCAGTACTTC. Protein product: CASKGQGRNYEQYF.

In this sample, this clonotype turned up many times. The chain couples TRBV7-2 to TRBJ2-1; the match to TRBD2 covers 7 bases. V dropped 5 bases and J dropped 5; count of bases not matched to a gene: 12. CDR1 SGHTA and CDR2 FQGNSA come from the germline V gene. CDR3 size: 16 residues. This CDR3 reads CASSTFAGTIHNEQFF. The CDR3 nucleotides read TGTGCCAGCAGCACATTCGCCGGGACTATCCACAATGAGCAGTTCTTC.

At least ten counts were recorded for this clonotype. V is TRBV11-2 and J is TRBJ2-3; possible D gene TRBD2, 7 bases. This CDR3 contains 15 residues. CDR1 is SGHAT and CDR2 is FQNNGV in the germline V gene. Trimming left V 5 bases short and J 2 bases short, with 14 bases between. The CDR3 is CASSGGAGDTDTQYF. CDR3 DNA: TGTGCCAGCAGCGGGGGGGCGGGAGACACAGATACGCAGTATTTT.

This clonotype has at least ten counts. The rearrangement joins TRBV20-1 to TRBJ2-5, with 7 bases identical to TRBD2. Germline CDR1 reads DFQATT; CDR2 reads SNEGSKA (reference sequence). This CDR3 contains 11 residues. V dropped 5 bases and J dropped 5; count of bases not matched to a gene: 2. Here the CDR3 DNA reads TGCAGTGCTCCCGGGGGGGAGACCCAGTACTTC. Its protein is CSAPGGETQYF.

The table lists this clonotype with many counts. The genes are TRBV3-1 and TRBJ2-7, with D possibly matching TRBD1 (6 bases). Germline V CDR1 and CDR2: LGHDT, YNNKEL (reference sequence). This CDR3 region has 17 residues. V was shortened by 2 bases and J by 2 bases, with 19 bases between the two germline ends. The CDR3 spells CASSQLTGGGRAYEQYF. The CDR3 DNA follows: TGTGCCAGCAGCCAACTCACTGGGGGCGGTAGGGCCTACGAGCAGTACTTC.

The J gene is TRBJ2-1, the V gene TRBV27, with a possible D match to TRBD2 (5 bases). Looked up from germline, CDR1 is MNHEY and CDR2 is SMNVEV (reference sequence). There are 16 residues in the CDR3. V dropped 6 bases and J dropped 9 bases, with 24 bases sitting between them. The CDR3 protein is CASSPISESGVGEQFF. The CDR3, as DNA: TGTGCCAGCAGCCCGATTAGCGAGAGTGGGGTCGGTGAGCAGTTCTTC.

The sample holds a few counts of this clonotype. The chain couples TRBV6-1 to TRBJ2-7; 7 nucleotides match TRBD1. The CDR3 contains 14 residues. The V gene's germline CDR1 is MNHNS and CDR2 SASEGT. The J segment lost 4 bases and the V segment lost 5 bases, leaving 8 bases of the junction unmatched. The DNA for the CDR3 is TGTGCCAGCAGTCGTACCGGGACAGAATACGAGCAGTACTTC. Protein product: CASSRTGTEYEQYF.